This T cell receptor beta chain is drawn from a study of blood T cell repertoires in COVID-19. TCRdb's copy holds only in-frame clones and misses some; the assay was immunoSEQ multiplex PCR. The sample consists of under 350,000 clones, approximately 83% of them appearing once. With V trimmed by 6 bases and J by 7 bases, 9 bases remained unmatched. CDR3 size: 16 residues. The germline gives CDR1 MGHRA, CDR2 YSYEKL. Material for sequencing was peripheral blood. J is TRBJ1-6 and V is TRBV4-1; the match to TRBD1 covers 10 bases. The sequence was obtained from a woman between 70 and 85 years old with acute or convalescent COVID-19. CDR3 nucleotide sequence: TGCGCCAGCAGGAAACCGGACAGGGGGGAAAATTCACCCCTCCACTTT. This encodes CASRKPDRGENSPLHF.